This T cell receptor (beta chain) was identified in a study of T cells after yellow fever vaccination. Overall study results and limits: Subsequent to the booster, the majority of primary-vaccination clones reappeared (96% CD4, 85% to 90% CD8). Abundant contaminating clonotypes from the bulk population could appear in FACS-sorted repertoires.

TCRdb fed the 5' RACE reads into MiXCR, producing one record per CDR3 protein. The table lists 65,000 to 70,000 distinct CDR3 sequences, around 6.2% of them singletons. V lost 2 bases and J lost 3, with 17 bases in between. CDR1 and CDR2 (germline): MNHEY, SVGEGT. This CDR3 is 16 amino acids long. This clonotype was seen a few times. The antigen remains undetermined. This sequence joins TRBV6-2 or TRBV6-3 and TRBJ2-7; a weak D match, TRBD1 (5 bases). The sequence came from a man between 18 and 35 years old who received the YFV17D yellow fever vaccine. The input for sequencing was CD4+ T cells sorted from PBMCs, taken roughly 15 days after the first yellow fever vaccination. CDR3 sequence (DNA): TGTGCCAGCAGTTACCCCCTTGGACACCGCCTCTACGAGCAGTACGTC. Translating it yields CASSYPLGHRLYEQYV.